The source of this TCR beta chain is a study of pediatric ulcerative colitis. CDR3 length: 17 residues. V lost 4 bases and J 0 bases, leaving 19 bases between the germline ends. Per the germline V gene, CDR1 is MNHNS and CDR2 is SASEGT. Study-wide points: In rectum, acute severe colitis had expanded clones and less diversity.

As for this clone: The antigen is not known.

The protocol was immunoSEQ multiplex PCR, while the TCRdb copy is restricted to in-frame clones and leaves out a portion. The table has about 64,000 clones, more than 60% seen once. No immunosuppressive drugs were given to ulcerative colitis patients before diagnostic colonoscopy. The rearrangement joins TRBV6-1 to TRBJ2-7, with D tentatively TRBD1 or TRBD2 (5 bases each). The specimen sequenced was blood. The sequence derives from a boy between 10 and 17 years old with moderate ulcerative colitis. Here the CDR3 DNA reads TGTGCCAGCAGTGCAGGCCCTTTGAAGGGGACCTCCTACGAGCAGTACTTC. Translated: CASSAGPLKGTSYEQYF.